This TCR beta chain is from a study of cytomegalovirus exposure and HLA in healthy donors. Study as a whole: Out of 180 million or so T cells, an earlier analysis found around 120 million unique TCR beta sequences in total. Overall study findings and caveats: Associated with HLA alleles at 0.05 false discovery rate in a later analysis were over 15,000 TCR beta sequences. The only immune exposure information that was available was CMV serostatus.

Regarding this clone: Its matching antigen is unknown.

Researchers ran the PCR with 60 Vbeta and 13 Jbeta primers. Profiling relied on immunoSEQ multiplex PCR, and the TCRdb table lists in-frame clones only, not all of them. This table holds tens of thousands of clones. As for the donors, each was a healthy bone marrow donor. CDR3 length: 13 amino acids. The V end lost 3 bases, the J end lost 3 bases, and 12 bases lay between the germline ends. Germline V CDR1 and CDR2: SQVTM, ANQGSEA. The chain uses TRBV29-1 and TRBJ2-7, with D perhaps matching TRBD2 (5 bases). The receptor's source is a man in his forties or fifties in good health and CMV-seronegative. The sequencing input was PBMCs. CDR3 in DNA: TGCAGCGTTGATTCGGGGTTTGGCTACGAGCAGTACTTC. It yields the protein CSVDSGFGYEQYF.